A single sample is the source of the 14 T cell receptor beta chains below, sequenced in a study of blood T cell repertoires in COVID-19. Here immunoSEQ multiplex PCR was the method, and the copy in TCRdb shows in-frame clones only, minus some. The sample consists of some 460,000 clones, roughly 87% of them appearing once. The sequenced material came from PBMCs or T cells enriched from blood (not recorded which). The receptors originated from a woman in her late teens or twenties who had recovered from COVID-19.

This sequence joins TRBV10-1 and TRBJ1-6; 7 bases match TRBD1. The CDR3 loop spans 14 amino acids. Per the germline V gene, CDR1 is WNHNN and CDR2 is SYGVQD (reference sequence). The trim removed 5 bases at V and 7 bases at J, leaving 5 bases unmatched. CDR3 DNA: TGCGCCAGCAGTTTGGACAGGTTGAATTCACCCCTCCACTTT. Protein sequence: CASSLDRLNSPLHF.

The gene calls are TRBV28 and TRBJ1-2, with 7 positions matching TRBD1. The CDR3 is 11 residues long. CDR1 MDHEN and CDR2 SYDVKM come from the germline V gene. The ends lost 10 bases at V and 4 bases at J; junction bases unmatched: 3. The CDR3 region has the DNA TGTGCCACCCAGGGGGGCTATGGCTACACCTTC. Its protein is CATQGGYGYTF.

The V gene is TRBV23-1, the J gene TRBJ1-6; perhaps TRBD1 as D (6 bases). TRBV23-1 is an open reading frame whose function is uncertain. The CDR3 spans 16 residues. V lost 3 bases and J 10 bases, leaving 19 bases between the germline ends. The CDR3 spells CASSHRPGQRKSPLHF. CDR3 coding DNA: TGCGCCAGCAGTCACCGACCGGGACAAAGGAAATCACCCCTCCACTTT.

The chain links TRBV18 to TRBJ1-1; 8 positions agree with TRBD1. The germline V gene has CDR1 KGHSH and CDR2 LQKENI. The V and J ends lost 3 bases and 7 bases, in that order; junction bases with no gene match: 4. The CDR3 is made up of 13 amino acids. The CDR3 DNA reads as TGTGCCAGCTCACCGGACAGGGAGGATGAAGCTTTCTTT. Encoded protein: CASSPDREDEAFF.

This chain joins TRBV14 and TRBJ2-5, with D unclear. This CDR3 is built from 11 residues. V was trimmed by 4 bases and J by 5 bases, leaving 5 bases between them. Germline V gives CDR1 SGHDN, CDR2 FVKESK. The CDR3 region is CASSRMETQYF. CDR3 DNA: TGTGCCAGCAGCCGTATGGAGACCCAGTACTTC.

For the CDR3, the DNA is TGTGCCAGCAGTTCAAGCAGGGCCAGCTCCTACAATGAGCAGTTCTTC. As protein: CASSSSRASSYNEQFF. The genes are TRBV13 and TRBJ2-1, with D tentatively TRBD1 (5 bases). The CDR3 length is 16 residues. Looked up from germline, CDR1 is PRHDT and CDR2 is FYEKMQ (reference sequence). V was shortened by 6 bases and J by 0 bases, with 15 bases between the two germline ends.

The J gene is TRBJ1-2, the V gene TRBV30; D unresolved. The ends were cut back, 3 bases at V and 1 base at J, with 6 bases in the middle. Germline assignment: CDR1 GTSNPN and CDR2 SVGIG (reference sequence). This CDR3 is built from 12 residues. The CDR3 is CAWRSVNYGYTF. In DNA, the CDR3 is TGTGCCTGGAGGAGCGTTAACTATGGCTACACCTTC. The whole variable domain, filled in from reference TRBV30 and TRBJ1-2, reads SQTIHQWPATLVQPVGSPLSLECTVEGTSNPNLYWYRQAAGRGLQLLFYSVGIGQISSEVPQNLSASRPQDRQFILSSKKLLLSDSGFYLCAWRSVNYGYTFGSGTRLTVV.

The chain has TRBV30 and TRBJ1-2; D gene uncertain. Trimming shortened V by 3 bases and J by 8 bases, and 19 bases separated the two germline ends. The CDR3 spans 14 residues. Germline V gene sequence: CDR1 GTSNPN, CDR2 SVGIG (reference sequence). CDR3: CAWSLKGSSGGYTF. CDR3 DNA sequence: TGTGCCTGGAGCTTAAAGGGTTCATCGGGGGGCTACACCTTC.

V and J are TRBV28 and TRBJ1-6; 10 positions match TRBD1. Germline assignment: CDR1 MDHEN and CDR2 SYDVKM. Losses at the gene ends were 5 bases for V and 9 bases for J; bases not matched to a gene: 13. The CDR3 consists of 17 residues. The CDR3 is CASSPPGTGVLSSPLHF. The CDR3 DNA follows: TGTGCCAGCAGTCCCCCCGGGACAGGGGTTCTTAGTTCACCCCTCCACTTT.

The gene calls are TRBV12-5 and TRBJ1-1; TRBD1 matches 9 bases. The CDR3 is 14 residues long. Germline loops: CDR1 LGHNT, CDR2 FRNRAP. V shed 1 base, J shed 5 bases, and the junction held 2 bases outside the gene matches. CDR3 amino acids: CASGLGQGVTEAFF. As DNA, the CDR3 is TGTGCTAGTGGTTTGGGACAGGGGGTAACTGAAGCTTTCTTT.

This chain uses TRBV3-1 (or the pseudogene TRBV3-2) with TRBJ2-5, with 7 positions matching TRBD2. The CDR3 extends over 15 amino acids. Unmatched junction bases numbered 13, after V lost 5 bases and J lost 7 bases. The V gene's germline CDR1 is LGHDT and CDR2 YNNKEL (reference sequence). Here the CDR3 DNA reads TGTGCCAGCAGCAACGTGAGCGGGGCGGCCCTGACCCAGTACTTC. Protein sequence: CASSNVSGAALTQYF.

The table lists this clone with a count of one. V and J are TRBV15 and TRBJ1-5; D might be TRBD1 (6 bases). This CDR3 contains 16 residues. The V gene lost 4 bases and the J gene lost 2 bases, with 15 bases spanning the gap. CDR1 LNHNV and CDR2 YYDKDF come from the germline V gene (reference sequence). The CDR3 DNA follows: TGTGCCACCAGCAAGTACAGGGTCGTGGGCAATCAGCCCCAGCATTTT. Its protein product is CATSKYRVVGNQPQHF.

V and J are TRBV5-1 and TRBJ1-6; D is possibly TRBD1 (5 bases). CDR3 length: 15 residues. Trimming took off 4 bases at V and 9 bases at J, with 17 bases between the two ends. The germline V gene has CDR1 SGHRS and CDR2 YFSETQ. The CDR3 protein is CASSISPAGGSPLHF. The CDR3, as DNA: TGCGCCAGCAGCATAAGTCCCGCCGGGGGTTCACCCCTCCACTTT.

The genes are TRBV19 and TRBJ2-3; 8 bases match TRBD2. Germline CDR1 is LNHDA and CDR2 is SQIVND (reference sequence). The V segment lost 7 bases and the J segment 4 bases; nucleotides outside the gene matches: 7. The CDR3 has 14 residues. DNA for the CDR3: TGTGCCAGTAAGGGGACTAGTGAATCAGATACGCAGTATTTT. Protein: CASKGTSESDTQYF.